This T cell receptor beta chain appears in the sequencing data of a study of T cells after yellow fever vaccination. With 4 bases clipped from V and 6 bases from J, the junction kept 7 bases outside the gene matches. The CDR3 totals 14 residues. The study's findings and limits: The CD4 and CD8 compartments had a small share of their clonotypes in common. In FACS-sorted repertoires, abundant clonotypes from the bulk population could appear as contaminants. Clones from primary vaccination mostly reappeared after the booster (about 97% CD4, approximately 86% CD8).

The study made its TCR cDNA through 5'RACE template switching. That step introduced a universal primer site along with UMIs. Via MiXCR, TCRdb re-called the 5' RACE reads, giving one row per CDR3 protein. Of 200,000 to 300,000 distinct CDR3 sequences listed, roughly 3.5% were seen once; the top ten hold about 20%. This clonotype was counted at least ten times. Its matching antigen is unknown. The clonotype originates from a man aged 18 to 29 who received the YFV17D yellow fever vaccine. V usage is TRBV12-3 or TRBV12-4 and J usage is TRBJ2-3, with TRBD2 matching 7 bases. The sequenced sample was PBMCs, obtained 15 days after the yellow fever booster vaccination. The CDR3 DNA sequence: TGTGCCAGCAGTTCGGGACTACGCGCGGATACGCAGTATTTT. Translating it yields CASSSGLRADTQYF.